One sample yielded the 17 T cell receptor beta chains listed below, sequenced in a study of shared clonotypes between healthy human individuals. Only in-frame clones appear in the TCRdb table, and some are missing; sequencing was by immunoSEQ multiplex PCR. The sample records over a million clones, 70% to 80% being singletons. The sequenced sample consisted of memory CD4+ T cells sorted from blood. Subset in this sample: CD45RA-negative fraction. Receptors were obtained from a man younger than 35 in good health.

This clone was recorded only once. This chain links TRBV13 with TRBJ2-5, with 7 bases fitting TRBD1. The length of the CDR3 is 14 residues. Germline V gene data show CDR1 as PRHDT and CDR2 as FYEKMQ (reference sequence). The V segment lost 5 bases and the J segment 2 bases; nucleotides outside the gene matches: 5. In DNA, the CDR3 is TGTGCCAGCAGCCCACGGGACAGACAAGAGACCCAGTACTTC. Translation: CASSPRDRQETQYF.

The chain carries TRBV4-3 and TRBJ2-5; 9 bases are a match to TRBD2. The germline CDR1 and CDR2 sequences are LGHNA and YSLEER. The V and J ends lost 0 bases and 5 bases, in that order; junction bases with no gene match: 4. The CDR3 has 15 amino acids. The CDR3 DNA is TGCGCCAGCAGCCAAGAGGGGGCGGGAGGGGAGACCCAGTACTTC. It yields the protein CASSQEGAGGETQYF.

The genes are TRBV5-1 and TRBJ2-2; the D is unclear. This CDR3 has 14 residues. Germline CDR1 reads SGHRS; CDR2 reads YFSETQ. The V end was cut by 0 bases, the J end by 5 bases, with 8 bases between. CDR3 coding DNA: TGCGCCAGCAGCTTGGAACAGCGAACCGGGGAGCTGTTTTTT. Translated, it gives CASSLEQRTGELFF. Filled out from reference TRBV5-1 and TRBJ2-2, the complete variable domain reads KAGVTQTPRYLIKTRGQQVTLSCSPISGHRSVSWYQQTPGQGLQFLFEYFSETQRNKGNFPGRFSGRQFSNSRSEMNVSTLELGDSALYLCASSLEQRTGELFFGEGSRLTVL.

This clone was detected a few times. The chain links TRBV5-1 to TRBJ2-1, with 12 bases identical to TRBD2. Unmatched junction bases numbered 8, after V lost 4 bases and J lost 0 bases. CDR1 is SGHRS, CDR2 YFSETQ, per germline. The length of the CDR3 is 18 residues. The chain's CDR3 is CASSRGTSGSSSYNEQFF. The CDR3, as DNA: TGCGCCAGCAGCCGCGGGACTAGCGGGTCCAGCTCCTACAATGAGCAGTTCTTC.

The genes are TRBV2 and TRBJ2-2; the D is unclear. CDR1 SNHLY and CDR2 FYNNEI come from the germline V gene. The CDR3 contains 14 residues. The V gene lost 7 bases and the J gene lost 5 bases, with 14 bases spanning the gap. The CDR3 here is CASIETQFTGELFF. CDR3 coding DNA: TGTGCCAGCATCGAGACACAGTTTACCGGGGAGCTGTTTTTT. Based on the CDR3 plus reference TRBV2 and TRBJ2-2, the full variable domain is EPEVTQTPSHQVTQMGQEVILRCVPISNHLYFYWYRQILGQKVEFLVSFYNNEISEKSEIFDDQFSVERPDGSNFTLKIRSTKLEDSAMYFCASIETQFTGELFFGEGSRLTVL.

This clone was recorded only once. The chain recombines TRBV5-1 with TRBJ2-1, with 9 bases matching TRBD2. V trimming: 4 bases; J trimming: 6 bases; junction bases outside the gene matches: 8. The germline CDR1 and CDR2 sequences are SGHRS and YFSETQ. CDR3 size: 15 residues. CDR3 residues: CASSAGLARVNEQFF. DNA for the CDR3: TGCGCCAGCAGCGCGGGACTAGCAAGGGTCAATGAGCAGTTCTTC.

This clone was detected a few times. The chain links TRBV30 to TRBJ2-3; TRBD2 agrees at 9 bases. Germline CDR1 and CDR2: GTSNPN and SVGIG (reference sequence). The CDR3 has 14 residues. Unmatched junction bases numbered 3, after V lost 4 bases and J lost 1 base. The CDR3: CAWTSGAGTDTQYF. The CDR3 DNA reads TGTGCCTGGACTAGCGGGGCTGGCACAGATACGCAGTATTTT. Based on the CDR3 plus reference TRBV30 and TRBJ2-3, the full variable domain is SQTIHQWPATLVQPVGSPLSLECTVEGTSNPNLYWYRQAAGRGLQLLFYSVGIGQISSEVPQNLSASRPQDRQFILSSKKLLLSDSGFYLCAWTSGAGTDTQYFGPGTRLTVL.

This chain connects TRBV12-5 to TRBJ1-6, with 8 positions matching TRBD1. Per the germline V gene, CDR1 is LGHNT and CDR2 is FRNRAP. The CDR3 is 14 amino acids. The junction had 7 bases not matched to a gene; V was cut back by 7 bases and J by 8 bases. The CDR3 spells CASARGQVDSPLHF. The CDR3 DNA sequence: TGTGCTAGTGCCCGGGGACAGGTGGATTCACCCCTCCACTTT.

This clone occurred a few times. This CDR3 is also generated by other DNA sequences in the sample. The chain joins TRBV5-6 to TRBJ1-6; no reliable D call. V lost 0 bases, J lost 6 bases, and 4 bases lay in between. The CDR3 runs 13 residues. Per the germline V gene, CDR1 is SGHDT and CDR2 is YYEEEE. The CDR3, as DNA: TGTGCCAGCAGCTTGGGAGTTAATTCACCCCTCCACTTT. This translates into CASSLGVNSPLHF.

The chain links TRBV5-1 to TRBJ2-7, with 9 bases lining up with TRBD1. After removal of 2 bases from V and 2 bases from J, the junction contained 5 bases not matched to a gene. Per germline, CDR1 SGHRS and CDR2 YFSETQ. The CDR3 is made up of 15 amino acids. This CDR3 is CASSFGTGSAYEQYF. In DNA, the CDR3 is TGCGCCAGCAGCTTCGGGACAGGGTCCGCCTACGAGCAGTACTTC. The full variable domain, in which reference TRBV5-1 and TRBJ2-7 provide the parts outside the CDR3, is KAGVTQTPRYLIKTRGQQVTLSCSPISGHRSVSWYQQTPGQGLQFLFEYFSETQRNKGNFPGRFSGRQFSNSRSEMNVSTLELGDSALYLCASSFGTGSAYEQYFGPGTRLTVT.

This chain connects TRBV13 to TRBJ2-7; D is possibly TRBD2 (6 bases). Deletions cut 4 bases from V and 8 bases from J, with 21 bases between. Germline CDR1 PRHDT, CDR2 FYEKMQ (reference sequence). The CDR3 contains 15 residues. The CDR3 DNA reads as TGTGCCAGCAGCTCCCCGGTGAAAGGGGAGGACAAGCAGTACTTC. Amino acids: CASSSPVKGEDKQYF.

Regarding this clone: This specimen includes other DNA sequences encoding the same CDR3. The chain uses TRBV19 and TRBJ1-5; D is unresolved. Germline loops: CDR1 LNHDA, CDR2 SQIVND (reference sequence). V was pared by 3 bases and J by 3 bases, with 9 bases between. This CDR3 region has 14 residues. CDR3 bases: TGTGCCAGTAGTATCTGGGGAAACAATCAGCCCCAGCATTTT. Translation gives CASSIWGNNQPQHF. Full variable domain (outside the CDR3, taken from reference TRBV19 and TRBJ1-5): DGGITQSPKYLFRKEGQNVTLSCEQNLNHDAMYWYRQDPGQGLRLIYYSQIVNDFQKGDIAEGYSVSREKKESFPLTVTSAQKNPTAFYLCASSIWGNNQPQHFGDGTRLSIL.

This chain links TRBV11-2 with TRBJ2-5, with 8 bases lining up with TRBD2. There are 17 residues in the CDR3. Germline values: CDR1 SGHAT, CDR2 FQNNGV. After removal of 2 bases from V and 2 bases from J, the junction contained 10 bases not matched to a gene. The CDR3 nucleotides are TGTGCCAGCAGCTTAATGGCGGGAGGCAGGTTTCAAGAGACCCAGTACTTC. Protein product: CASSLMAGGRFQETQYF.

V gene TRBV15 combines with J gene TRBJ1-2; TRBD1 matches 7 bases. This CDR3 comprises 13 residues. Germline CDR1 reads LNHNV; CDR2 reads YYDKDF (reference sequence). V shed 4 bases, J shed 8 bases, and the junction held 7 bases outside the gene matches. The CDR3 sequence: CATSTTGRSGYTF. The CDR3 bases are TGTGCCACCAGCACGACAGGGCGTAGCGGCTACACCTTC. The whole variable domain, filled in from reference TRBV15 and TRBJ1-2, reads DAMVIQNPRYQVTQFGKPVTLSCSQTLNHNVMYWYQQKSSQAPKLLFHYYDKDFNNEADTPDNFQSRRPNTSFCFLDIRSPGLGDTAMYLCATSTTGRSGYTFGSGTRLTVV.

The chain carries TRBV28 and TRBJ2-7; D call uncertain. Germline CDR1 MDHEN, CDR2 SYDVKM. The CDR3 has 14 amino acids. The V end was cut by 6 bases, the J end by 0 bases, with 12 bases between. This CDR3 is CASRSMRSSYEQYF. The CDR3 coding sequence is TGTGCCAGCAGGTCCATGAGGAGCTCCTACGAGCAGTACTTC.

The CDR3 sequence is CASRPGVGETQYF. In DNA, the CDR3 is TGTGCCAGCAGGCCGGGGGTTGGGGAGACCCAGTACTTC. This chain connects TRBV2 to TRBJ2-5; a possible D gene is TRBD2 (6 bases). V was trimmed by 6 bases and J by 5 bases, leaving 13 bases between them. The CDR3 runs to 13 residues. Germline-derived CDR1 and CDR2 are SNHLY and FYNNEI.

This sequence joins TRBV6-5 and TRBJ1-2, with 7 positions matching TRBD1. Trimming took 8 bases from V and 4 from J; bases not matched to a gene: 7. Germline CDR1 reads MNHEY; CDR2 reads SVGAGI. CDR3 length: 13 residues. The CDR3 sequence: CASRRTGGYGYTF. CDR3 DNA: TGTGCCAGCCGAAGGACAGGAGGCTATGGCTACACCTTC.